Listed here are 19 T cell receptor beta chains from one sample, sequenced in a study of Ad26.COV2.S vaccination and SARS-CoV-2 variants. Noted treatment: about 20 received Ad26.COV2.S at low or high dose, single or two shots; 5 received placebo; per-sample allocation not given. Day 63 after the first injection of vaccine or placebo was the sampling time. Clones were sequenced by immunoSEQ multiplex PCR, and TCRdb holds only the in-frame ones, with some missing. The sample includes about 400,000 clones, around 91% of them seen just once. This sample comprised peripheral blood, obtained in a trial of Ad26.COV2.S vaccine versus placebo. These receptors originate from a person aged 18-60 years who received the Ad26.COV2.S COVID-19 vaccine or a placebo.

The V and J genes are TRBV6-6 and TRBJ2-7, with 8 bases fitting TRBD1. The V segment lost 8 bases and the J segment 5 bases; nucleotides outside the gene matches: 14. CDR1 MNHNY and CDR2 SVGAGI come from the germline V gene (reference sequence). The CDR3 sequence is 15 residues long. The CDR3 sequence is CASQTGQGVMDEQYF. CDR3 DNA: TGTGCCAGCCAGACCGGACAGGGCGTAATGGACGAGCAGTACTTC.

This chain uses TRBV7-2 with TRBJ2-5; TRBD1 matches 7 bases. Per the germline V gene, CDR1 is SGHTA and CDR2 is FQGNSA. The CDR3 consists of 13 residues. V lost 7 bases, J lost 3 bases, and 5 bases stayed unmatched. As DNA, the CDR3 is TGTGCCAGCAACCCCGACAGGGAAGAGACCCAGTACTTC. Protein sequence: CASNPDREETQYF.

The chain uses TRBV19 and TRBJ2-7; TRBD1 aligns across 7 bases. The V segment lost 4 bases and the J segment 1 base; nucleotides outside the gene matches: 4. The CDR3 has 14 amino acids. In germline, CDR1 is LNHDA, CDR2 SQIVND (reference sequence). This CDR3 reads CASSRPGQSYEQYF. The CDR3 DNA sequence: TGTGCCAGTAGTAGACCGGGACAGTCCTACGAGCAGTACTTC. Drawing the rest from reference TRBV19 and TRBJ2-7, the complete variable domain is DGGITQSPKYLFRKEGQNVTLSCEQNLNHDAMYWYRQDPGQGLRLIYYSQIVNDFQKGDIAEGYSVSREKKESFPLTVTSAQKNPTAFYLCASSRPGQSYEQYFGPGTRLTVT.

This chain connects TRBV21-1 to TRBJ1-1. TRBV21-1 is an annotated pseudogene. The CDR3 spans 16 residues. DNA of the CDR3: TGTGCCAGCAGCAAAAGTTTTGGTGGGGTGAACACTGAAGCTTTCTTT. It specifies CASSKSFGGVNTEAFF.

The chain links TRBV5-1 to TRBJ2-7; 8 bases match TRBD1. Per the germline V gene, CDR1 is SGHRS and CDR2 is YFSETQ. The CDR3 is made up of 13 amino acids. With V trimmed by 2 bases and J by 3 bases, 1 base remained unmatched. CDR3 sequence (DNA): TGCGCCAGCAGCTTTGGGACAGGCTACGAGCAGTACTTC. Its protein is CASSFGTGYEQYF.

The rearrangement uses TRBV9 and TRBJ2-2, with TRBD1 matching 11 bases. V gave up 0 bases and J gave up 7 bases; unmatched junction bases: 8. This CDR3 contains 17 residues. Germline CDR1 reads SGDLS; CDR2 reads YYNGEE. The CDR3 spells CASSVVPGQGVDGELFF. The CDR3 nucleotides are TGTGCCAGCAGCGTAGTTCCGGGACAGGGGGTCGACGGGGAGCTGTTTTTT.

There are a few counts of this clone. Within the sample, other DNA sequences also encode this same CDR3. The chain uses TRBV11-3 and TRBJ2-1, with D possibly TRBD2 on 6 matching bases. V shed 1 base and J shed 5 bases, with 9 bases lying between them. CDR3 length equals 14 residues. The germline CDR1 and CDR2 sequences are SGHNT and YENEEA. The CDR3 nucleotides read TGTGCCAGCAGCTTAGCGGGACTGAACAATGAGCAGTTCTTC. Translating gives CASSLAGLNNEQFF.

The CDR3 here is CASRAVGGQLSGNTIYF. The CDR3 nucleotides are TGCGCCAGCAGGGCAGTAGGGGGGCAGCTCTCTGGAAACACCATATATTTT. The V gene is TRBV4-1, the J gene TRBJ1-3; a possible D gene is TRBD1 (6 bases). Trimming pared 6 bases from V and 0 bases from J, leaving 18 bases between. This CDR3 is 17 amino acids long. CDR1 is MGHRA, CDR2 YSYEKL, per germline.

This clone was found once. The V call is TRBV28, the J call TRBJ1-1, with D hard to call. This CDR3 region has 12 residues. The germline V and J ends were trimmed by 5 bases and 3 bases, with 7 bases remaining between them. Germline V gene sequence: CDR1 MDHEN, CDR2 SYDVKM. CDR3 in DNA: TGTGCCAGCAGTATGGTGTACACTGAAGCTTTCTTT. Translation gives CASSMVYTEAFF.

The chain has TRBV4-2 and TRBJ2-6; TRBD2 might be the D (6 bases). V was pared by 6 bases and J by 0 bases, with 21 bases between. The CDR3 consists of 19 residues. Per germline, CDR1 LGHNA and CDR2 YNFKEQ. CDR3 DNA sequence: TGTGCCAGCAGAACGAAGGCTAGCGAACCGGGCTCTGGGGCCAACGTCCTGACTTTC. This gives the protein CASRTKASEPGSGANVLTF.

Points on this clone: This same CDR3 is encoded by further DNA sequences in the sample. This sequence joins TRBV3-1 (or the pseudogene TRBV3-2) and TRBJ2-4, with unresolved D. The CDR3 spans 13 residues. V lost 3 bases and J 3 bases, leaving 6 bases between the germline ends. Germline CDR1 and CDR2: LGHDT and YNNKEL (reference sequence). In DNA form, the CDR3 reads TGTGCCAGCAGCCAGGGCAGCAAAAACATTCAGTACTTC. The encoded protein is CASSQGSKNIQYF.

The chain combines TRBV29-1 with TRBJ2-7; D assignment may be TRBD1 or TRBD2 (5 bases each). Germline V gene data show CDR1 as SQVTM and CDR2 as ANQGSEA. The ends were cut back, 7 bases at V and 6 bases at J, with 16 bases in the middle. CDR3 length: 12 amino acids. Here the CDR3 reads CSAYEAGTEQYF. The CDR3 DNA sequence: TGCAGCGCATACGAGGCAGGGACCGAGCAGTACTTC.

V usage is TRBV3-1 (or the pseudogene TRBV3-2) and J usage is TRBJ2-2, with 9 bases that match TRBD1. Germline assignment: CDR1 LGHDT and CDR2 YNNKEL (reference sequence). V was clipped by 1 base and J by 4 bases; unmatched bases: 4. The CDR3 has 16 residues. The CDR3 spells CASSQVRTGVTGELFF. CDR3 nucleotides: TGTGCCAGCAGCCAAGTCCGGACAGGGGTCACCGGGGAGCTGTTTTTT.

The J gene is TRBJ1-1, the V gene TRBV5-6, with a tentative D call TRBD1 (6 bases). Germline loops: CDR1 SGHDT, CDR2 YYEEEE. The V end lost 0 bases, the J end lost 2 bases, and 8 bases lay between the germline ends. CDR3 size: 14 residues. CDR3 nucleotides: TGTGCCAGCAGCTTGGACAGGGTAAACACTGAAGCTTTCTTT. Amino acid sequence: CASSLDRVNTEAFF.

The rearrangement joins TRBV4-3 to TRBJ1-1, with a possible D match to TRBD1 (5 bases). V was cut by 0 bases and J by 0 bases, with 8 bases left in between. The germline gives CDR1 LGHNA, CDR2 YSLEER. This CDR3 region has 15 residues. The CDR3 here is CASSQDWTLNTEAFF. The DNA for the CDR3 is TGCGCCAGCAGCCAAGATTGGACATTGAACACTGAAGCTTTCTTT.

The CDR3 spells CASSSGLRETQYF. The CDR3 bases are TGTGCCAGCAGCTCGGGACTTCGAGAGACCCAGTACTTC. The gene calls are TRBV5-4 and TRBJ2-5; D perhaps matches TRBD2 (6 bases). Between the trimmed V and J ends, which lost 3 bases and 4 bases, there was a span of 10 bases. The CDR3 sequence is 13 residues long. The germline V gene encodes CDR1 SGHNT and CDR2 YYREEE (reference sequence).

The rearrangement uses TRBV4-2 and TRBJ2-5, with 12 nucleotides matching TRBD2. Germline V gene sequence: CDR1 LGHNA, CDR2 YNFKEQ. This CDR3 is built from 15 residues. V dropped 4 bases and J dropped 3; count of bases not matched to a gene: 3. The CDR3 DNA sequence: TGTGCCAGCAGCCCTCGGACTAGCGGGAAAGAGACCCAGTACTTC. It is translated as CASSPRTSGKETQYF.

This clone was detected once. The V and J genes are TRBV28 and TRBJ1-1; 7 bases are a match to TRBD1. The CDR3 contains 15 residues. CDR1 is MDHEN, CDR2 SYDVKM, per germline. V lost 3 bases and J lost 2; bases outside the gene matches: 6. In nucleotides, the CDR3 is TGTGCCAGCAGTTTCCCGGGACAGATTAACACTGAAGCTTTCTTT. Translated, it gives CASSFPGQINTEAFF.

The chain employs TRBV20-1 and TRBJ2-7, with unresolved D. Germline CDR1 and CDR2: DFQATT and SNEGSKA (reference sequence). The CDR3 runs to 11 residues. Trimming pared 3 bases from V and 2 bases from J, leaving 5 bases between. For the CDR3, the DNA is TGCAGTGCTAGCGGAGCCTACGAGCAGTACTTC. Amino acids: CSASGAYEQYF.